This TCR beta chain emerged from a study of shared clonotypes between healthy human individuals. TCRdb's copy holds only in-frame clones and misses some; the assay was immunoSEQ multiplex PCR. The table records approximately 1.5 million clones, about 98.5% of them present only once. The CDR3 runs to 15 residues. Per the germline V gene, CDR1 is SGHDN and CDR2 is FVKESK. V lost 1 base, J lost 2 bases, and 12 bases lay in between. The sample was naive CD4+ T cells sorted from blood. Subset specified: CD45RA+ positively selected. This receptor was identified in a man younger than 40 in good health. V and J are TRBV14 and TRBJ2-7; D remains ambiguous. The CDR3 protein is CASSQVLGPAYEQYF. CDR3 DNA: TGTGCCAGCAGCCAAGTCCTCGGACCGGCCTACGAGCAGTACTTC.